This T cell receptor beta chain was sequenced for a study of stem cell transplantation in POMP-related autoinflammatory disease. Sequencing was performed with immunoSEQ multiplex PCR; in TCRdb, only in-frame clones are kept and a portion is missing. This sample has over 25,000 clones, with about 86% found just once. The V gene's germline CDR1 is LNHNV and CDR2 YYDKDF (reference sequence). The CDR3 is made up of 13 amino acids. With 1 base removed from V and 8 bases from J, the gap between germline ends came to 8 bases. Study conclusions and caveats: PRAID patients trended toward lower TRB diversity and higher clonality in all analyzed T-cell subsets.

This clone was recorded a few times. What it binds is not known. The material sequenced was CD4+ T cells from PBMCs, taken before stem cell transplantation. The rearrangement uses TRBV15 and TRBJ1-4; D gene uncertain. The TCR originated in a human donor with POMP-related autoinflammation and immune dysregulation (PRAID). CDR3 sequence (DNA): TGTGCCACCAGCAGAGGAGAGGAAGAAAAACTGTTTTTT. Amino acids: CATSRGEEEKLFF.